This T cell receptor beta chain stems from a study of blood T cell repertoires in COVID-19. About the study: Acute and convalescent COVID-19 specimens originated in the United States, Italy and Spain. Sample material is recorded as cDNA or gDNA derived from T cells, B-cell-depleted T cells, or PBMCs.

Libraries were prepared by immunoSEQ multiplex PCR; TCRdb keeps only in-frame clonotypes and omits some of them. The sample yields about 310,000 clones, nearly 90% seen once. Participant-given clinical history determined each cohort assignment. This receptor was obtained from a woman aged 18-35 years with acute COVID-19. Sequences were obtained from PBMCs or T cells enriched from blood (not recorded which).

DNA for the CDR3: TGCAGCGTTGGGACAGGGAAGAGCTCCTACAATGAGCAGTTCTTC. Translating gives CSVGTGKSSYNEQFF. J is TRBJ2-1 and V is TRBV29-1; 8 bases map to TRBD1. J was trimmed by 0 bases and V by 4 bases; bases with no gene match: 5. CDR3 size: 15 residues. CDR1 is SQVTM, CDR2 ANQGSEA, per germline.